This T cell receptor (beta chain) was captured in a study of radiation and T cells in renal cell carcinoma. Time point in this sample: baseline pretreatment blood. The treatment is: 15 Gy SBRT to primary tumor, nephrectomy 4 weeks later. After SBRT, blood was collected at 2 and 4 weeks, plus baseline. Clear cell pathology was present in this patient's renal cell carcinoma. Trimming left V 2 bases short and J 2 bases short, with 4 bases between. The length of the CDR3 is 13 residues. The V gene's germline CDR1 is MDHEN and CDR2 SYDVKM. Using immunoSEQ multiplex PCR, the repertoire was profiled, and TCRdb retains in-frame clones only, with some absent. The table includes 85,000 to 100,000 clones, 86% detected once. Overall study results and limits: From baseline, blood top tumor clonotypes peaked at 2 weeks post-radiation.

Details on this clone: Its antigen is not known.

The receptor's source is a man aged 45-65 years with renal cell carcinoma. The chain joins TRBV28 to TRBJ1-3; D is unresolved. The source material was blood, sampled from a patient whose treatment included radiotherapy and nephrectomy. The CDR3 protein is CASSLTAGNTIYF. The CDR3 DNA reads TGTGCCAGCAGTTTAACTGCTGGAAACACCATATATTTT.